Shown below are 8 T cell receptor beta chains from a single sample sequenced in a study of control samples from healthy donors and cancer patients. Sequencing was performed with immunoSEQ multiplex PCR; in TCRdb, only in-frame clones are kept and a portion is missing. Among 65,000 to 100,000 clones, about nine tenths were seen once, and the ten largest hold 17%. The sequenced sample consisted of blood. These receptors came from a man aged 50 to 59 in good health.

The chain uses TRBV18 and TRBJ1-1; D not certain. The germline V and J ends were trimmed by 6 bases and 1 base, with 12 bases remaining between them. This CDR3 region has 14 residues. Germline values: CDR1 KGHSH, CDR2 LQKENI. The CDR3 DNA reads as TGTGCCAGCTCGCTAGGGAGAGCGAACACTGAAGCTTTCTTT. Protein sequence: CASSLGRANTEAFF.

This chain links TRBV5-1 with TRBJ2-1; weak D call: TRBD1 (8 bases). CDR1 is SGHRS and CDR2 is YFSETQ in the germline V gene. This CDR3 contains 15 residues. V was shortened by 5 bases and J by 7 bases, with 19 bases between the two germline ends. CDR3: CASSSNYRGGNEQFF. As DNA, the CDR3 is TGCGCCAGCAGTTCTAACTACAGGGGGGGAAATGAGCAGTTCTTC.

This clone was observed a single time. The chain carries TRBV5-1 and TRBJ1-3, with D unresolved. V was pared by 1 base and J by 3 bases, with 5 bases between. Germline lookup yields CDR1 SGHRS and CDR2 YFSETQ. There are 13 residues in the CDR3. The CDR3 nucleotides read TGCGCCAGCAGCTTGTTCAGTGGAAACACCATATATTTT. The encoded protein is CASSLFSGNTIYF.

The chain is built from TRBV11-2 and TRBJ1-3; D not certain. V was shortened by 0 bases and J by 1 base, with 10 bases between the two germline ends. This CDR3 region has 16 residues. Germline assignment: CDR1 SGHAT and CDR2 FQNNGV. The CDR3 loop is CASSLEPIFSGNTIYF. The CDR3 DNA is TGTGCCAGCAGCTTAGAACCGATTTTTTCTGGAAACACCATATATTTT.

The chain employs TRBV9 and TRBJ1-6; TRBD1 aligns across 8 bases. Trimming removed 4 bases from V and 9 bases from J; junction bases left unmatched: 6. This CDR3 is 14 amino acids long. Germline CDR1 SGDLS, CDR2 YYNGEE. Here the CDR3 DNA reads TGTGCCAGCAGCCTCCGGGACAGGATTTCACCCCTCCACTTT. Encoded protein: CASSLRDRISPLHF.

CDR3 nucleotides: TGCAGCGTTGGGCTTCTAGCGGGGGGGTGCTCCGGGGAGCTGTTTTTT. Translating gives CSVGLLAGGCSGELFF. This sequence joins TRBV29-1 and TRBJ2-2; TRBD2 agrees at 12 bases. CDR3 length equals 16 residues. After removal of 4 bases from V and 6 bases from J, the junction contained 9 bases not matched to a gene. Looked up from germline, CDR1 is SQVTM and CDR2 is ANQGSEA.

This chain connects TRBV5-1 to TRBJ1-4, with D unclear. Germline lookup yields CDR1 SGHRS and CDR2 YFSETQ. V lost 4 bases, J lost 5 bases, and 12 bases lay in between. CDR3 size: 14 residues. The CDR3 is CASSAQRLNEKLFF. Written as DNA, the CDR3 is TGCGCCAGCAGCGCACAGAGGCTAAATGAAAAACTGTTTTTT.

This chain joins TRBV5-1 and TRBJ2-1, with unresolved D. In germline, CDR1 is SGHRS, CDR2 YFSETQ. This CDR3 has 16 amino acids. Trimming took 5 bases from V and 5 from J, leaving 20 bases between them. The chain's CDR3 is CASSPTPGLGNNEQFF. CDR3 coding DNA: TGCGCCAGCAGTCCGACTCCGGGCCTTGGGAACAATGAGCAGTTCTTC.